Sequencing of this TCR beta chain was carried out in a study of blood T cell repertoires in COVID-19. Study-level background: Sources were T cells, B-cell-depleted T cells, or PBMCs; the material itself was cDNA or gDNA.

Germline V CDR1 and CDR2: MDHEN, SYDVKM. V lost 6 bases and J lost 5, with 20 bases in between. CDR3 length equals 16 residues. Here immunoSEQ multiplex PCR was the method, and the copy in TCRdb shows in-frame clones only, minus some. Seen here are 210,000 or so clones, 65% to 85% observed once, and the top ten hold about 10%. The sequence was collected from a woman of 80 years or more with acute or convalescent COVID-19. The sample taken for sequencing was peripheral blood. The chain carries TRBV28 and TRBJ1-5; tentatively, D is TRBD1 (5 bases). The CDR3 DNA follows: TGTGCCAGCAGACTAGGTCCATTTCGGGGGGATCAGCCCCAGCATTTT. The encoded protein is CASRLGPFRGDQPQHF.